Following are 18 T cell receptor beta chains from one sample sequenced in a study of identifying expanded T cells in peripheral blood. Using immunoSEQ multiplex PCR, the repertoire was profiled, and TCRdb retains in-frame clones only, with some absent. The data show approximately 79,000 clones, about nine tenths seen once. Sequencing was carried out using blood. These receptors were collected from a person aged 18 to 70 in good health.

V is TRBV4-1 and J is TRBJ2-7, with a tentative D call TRBD1 (5 bases). V lost 1 base, J lost 0 bases, and 13 bases lay in between. The CDR3 has 16 amino acids. CDR1 is MGHRA, CDR2 YSYEKL, per germline. CDR3 DNA sequence: TGCGCCAGCAGCCAAGCGCTTCAGGGTAGCTCCTACGAGCAGTACTTC. Its protein product is CASSQALQGSSYEQYF.

This sequence joins TRBV11-2 and TRBJ2-7, with D perhaps matching TRBD1 (5 bases). The CDR3 is 15 residues long. V lost 4 bases to trimming and J lost 7 bases, with 20 bases between them. Germline CDR1 SGHAT, CDR2 FQNNGV. The CDR3 nucleotides read TGTGCCAGCAGCTCGAAAGGACAAAGGCTGGGAGAGCAGTACTTC. Its protein product is CASSSKGQRLGEQYF.

The V and J genes are TRBV4-3 and TRBJ2-7, with D unclear. Per the germline V gene, CDR1 is LGHNA and CDR2 is YSLEER. This CDR3 is built from 13 residues. The V end lost 0 bases, the J end lost 6 bases, and 9 bases lay between the germline ends. CDR3 amino acids: CASSQDWAGEQYF. CDR3 DNA sequence: TGCGCCAGCAGCCAAGACTGGGCCGGCGAGCAGTACTTC.

V usage is TRBV19 and J usage is TRBJ2-1, with TRBD2 matching over 13 bases. CDR3 size: 15 residues. Germline CDR1 LNHDA, CDR2 SQIVND (reference sequence). V gave up 3 bases and J gave up 6 bases; unmatched junction bases: 2. The CDR3 region has the DNA TGTGCCAGTAGTATGCGACTAGCGGGAGGCAATGAGCAGTTCTTC. Amino acid sequence: CASSMRLAGGNEQFF.

The rearrangement uses TRBV19 and TRBJ2-1; TRBD2 matches 8 bases. Germline trimming cut 8 bases from V and 4 bases from J; bases unmatched to any gene: 10. Germline-derived CDR1 and CDR2 are LNHDA and SQIVND (reference sequence). The CDR3 has 15 amino acids. The CDR3 nucleotides read TGTGCCAGTGGGTCGCGGGAGGAGTGGTACAATGAGCAGTTCTTC. It is translated as CASGSREEWYNEQFF.

This clone was counted only a few times. This chain links TRBV4-1 with TRBJ1-5; no definite D call. Between the trimmed V and J ends, which lost 4 bases and 6 bases, there was a span of 13 bases. The CDR3 extends over 14 amino acids. Per germline, CDR1 MGHRA and CDR2 YSYEKL. The CDR3 bases are TGCGCCAGCAGCCCCATCCCCCAAGGTCAGCCCCAGCATTTT. Translation gives CASSPIPQGQPQHF.

The chain combines TRBV4-3 with TRBJ2-1; the D gene could be TRBD1 or TRBD2 (5 bases each). Trimming left V 0 bases short and J 9 bases short, with 6 bases between. CDR1 LGHNA and CDR2 YSLEER come from the germline V gene. CDR3 length: 12 residues. The CDR3 bases are TGCGCCAGCAGCCAAGATGGGGGTGAGCAGTTCTTC. Amino acids: CASSQDGGEQFF.

Worth noting for this clone: The sample carries other DNA sequences with the same CDR3. The chain couples TRBV9 to TRBJ1-1; D call uncertain. The V and J ends lost 0 bases and 2 bases respectively, with 5 bases between them. Looked up from germline, CDR1 is SGDLS and CDR2 is YYNGEE. The CDR3 length is 13 residues. The CDR3 protein is CASSVAVNTEAFF. The CDR3 region has the DNA TGTGCCAGCAGCGTAGCTGTAAACACTGAAGCTTTCTTT. The variable domain in full, with the rest retrieved from reference TRBV9 and TRBJ1-1, is DSGVTQTPKHLITATGQRVTLRCSPRSGDLSVYWYQQSLDQGLQFLIQYYNGEERAKGNILERFSAQQFPDLHSELNLSSLELGDSALYFCASSVAVNTEAFFGQGTRLTVV.

V and J are TRBV6-5 and TRBJ1-6, with no clear D. Trimming stripped 6 bases from V and 6 bases from J, with 9 bases between. Germline V lookup: CDR1 MNHEY, CDR2 SVGAGI. The CDR3 is 13 residues long. This chain's CDR3 is CASRRASNSPLHF. As DNA, the CDR3 is TGTGCCAGCAGGCGGGCCTCTAATTCACCCCTCCACTTT.

The chain has TRBV2 and TRBJ2-1, with TRBD2 matching 8 bases. Germline assignment: CDR1 SNHLY and CDR2 FYNNEI. The CDR3 is made up of 15 amino acids. The ends lost 8 bases at V and 5 bases at J; junction bases unmatched: 11. The CDR3 nucleotides are TGTGCCAGCGGGCGGGAGGCAATTAAGGACAATGAGCAGTTCTTC. Translation gives CASGREAIKDNEQFF.

This chain joins TRBV25-1 and TRBJ1-1, with TRBD1 matching over 7 bases. The CDR3 length is 14 residues. In germline, CDR1 is MGHDK, CDR2 SYGVNS. V lost 6 bases and J lost 10; bases outside the gene matches: 14. This CDR3 is CASRDSGTALGAFF. CDR3 nucleotide sequence: TGTGCCAGCAGGGACTCCGGGACAGCCTTGGGAGCTTTCTTT. Together with reference TRBV25-1 and TRBJ1-1, the CDR3 gives the full variable domain: EADIYQTPRYLVIGTGKKITLECSQTMGHDKMYWYQQDPGMELHLIHYSYGVNSTEKGDLSSESTVSRIRTEHFPLTLESARPSHTSQYLCASRDSGTALGAFFGQGTRLTVV.

The chain uses TRBV7-9 and TRBJ2-5; D call uncertain. The CDR3 covers 14 residues. Germline V gene lookup returns CDR1 SEHNR and CDR2 FQNEAQ (reference sequence). Trimming removed 1 base at V and 4 bases at J, with 10 bases between. The CDR3 region is CASSLGGLAETQYF. CDR3 in DNA: TGTGCCAGCAGCTTAGGCGGTTTGGCAGAGACCCAGTACTTC.

The chain has TRBV30 and TRBJ2-5, with D uncertain. Germline-derived CDR1 and CDR2 are GTSNPN and SVGIG (reference sequence). The ends were cut back, 2 bases at V and 5 bases at J, with 12 bases in the middle. This CDR3 has 13 amino acids. CDR3 coding DNA: TGTGCCTGGAGTAGGTCCCGGCTGGAGACCCAGTACTTC. Translation gives CAWSRSRLETQYF.

The chain links TRBV5-5 to TRBJ2-7, with TRBD1 identical over 9 bases. This CDR3 comprises 14 residues. The V segment lost 4 bases and the J segment 7 bases; nucleotides outside the gene matches: 9. Germline CDR1 and CDR2: SGHKS and YYEKEE (reference sequence). In DNA form, the CDR3 reads TGTGCCAGCAGCGTTCGGACAGGGGCTTGGGAGCAGTACTTC. Its protein is CASSVRTGAWEQYF.

The rearrangement joins TRBV29-1 to TRBJ2-7; D may be TRBD2 (5 bases). CDR3 length equals 11 residues. CDR1 and CDR2 from the germline V gene are SQVTM and ANQGSEA. The V end was cut by 7 bases, the J end by 4 bases, with 11 bases between. The CDR3 DNA sequence: TGCAGCGCTGCGAGAGGGTACGAGCAGTACTTC. It translates to CSAARGYEQYF.

V is TRBV20-1 and J is TRBJ2-5; D is unresolved. CDR1 is DFQATT and CDR2 is SNEGSKA in the germline V gene (reference sequence). This CDR3 comprises 11 residues. Trimming shortened V by 7 bases and J by 1 base, and 7 bases separated the two germline ends. The CDR3 is CSGPLQETQYF. CDR3 sequence (DNA): TGCAGTGGACCTCTCCAAGAGACCCAGTACTTC.

V usage is TRBV7-2 and J usage is TRBJ2-5; a weak D match, TRBD1 (5 bases). The V end lost 5 bases, the J end lost 5 bases, and 18 bases lay between the germline ends. CDR3 length: 15 residues. Germline V lookup: CDR1 SGHTA, CDR2 FQGNSA. The CDR3 bases are TGTGCCAGCAGCCCACTGCAGGGTCTTGAGGAGACCCAGTACTTC. Translating gives CASSPLQGLEETQYF.

The chain carries TRBV29-1 and TRBJ2-7, with D perhaps being TRBD1 or TRBD2 (5 bases each). V was shortened by 5 bases and J by 1 base, with 12 bases between the two germline ends. CDR1 is SQVTM and CDR2 is ANQGSEA in the germline V gene. This CDR3 has 13 residues. The CDR3 bases are TGCAGCGTTCAGAGGGGTCGATCCTACGAGCAGTACTTC. Translation gives CSVQRGRSYEQYF.